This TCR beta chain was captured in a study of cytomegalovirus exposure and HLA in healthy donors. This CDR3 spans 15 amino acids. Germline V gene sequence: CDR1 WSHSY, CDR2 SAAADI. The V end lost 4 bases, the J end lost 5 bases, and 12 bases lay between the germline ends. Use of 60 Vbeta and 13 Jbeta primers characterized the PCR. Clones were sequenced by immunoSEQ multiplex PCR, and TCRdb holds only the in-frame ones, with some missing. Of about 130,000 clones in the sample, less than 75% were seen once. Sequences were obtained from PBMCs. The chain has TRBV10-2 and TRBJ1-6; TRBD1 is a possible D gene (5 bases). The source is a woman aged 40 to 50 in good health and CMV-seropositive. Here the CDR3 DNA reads TGCGCCAGCAGTGTCCAGGGACTTAATAATTCACCCCTCCACTTT. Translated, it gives CASSVQGLNNSPLHF.